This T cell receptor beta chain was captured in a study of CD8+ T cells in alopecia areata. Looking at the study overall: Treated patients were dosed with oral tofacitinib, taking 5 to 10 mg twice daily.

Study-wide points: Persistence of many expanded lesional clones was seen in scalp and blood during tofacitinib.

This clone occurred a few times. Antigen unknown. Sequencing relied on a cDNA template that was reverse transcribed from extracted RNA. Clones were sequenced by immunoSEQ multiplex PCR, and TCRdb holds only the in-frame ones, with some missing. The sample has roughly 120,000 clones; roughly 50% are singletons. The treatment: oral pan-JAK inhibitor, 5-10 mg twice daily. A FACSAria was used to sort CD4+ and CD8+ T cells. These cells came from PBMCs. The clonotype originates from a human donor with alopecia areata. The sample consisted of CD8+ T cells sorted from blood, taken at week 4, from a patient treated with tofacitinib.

DNA for the CDR3: TGTGCCAGCAGTTTAATGGGCTCCTACGAGCAGTACTTC. Its translation: CASSLMGSYEQYF. V and J are TRBV27 and TRBJ2-7; no firm D call. This CDR3 comprises 13 residues. Trimming took 2 bases from V and 0 from J, leaving 5 bases between them. Germline loops: CDR1 MNHEY, CDR2 SMNVEV (reference sequence).